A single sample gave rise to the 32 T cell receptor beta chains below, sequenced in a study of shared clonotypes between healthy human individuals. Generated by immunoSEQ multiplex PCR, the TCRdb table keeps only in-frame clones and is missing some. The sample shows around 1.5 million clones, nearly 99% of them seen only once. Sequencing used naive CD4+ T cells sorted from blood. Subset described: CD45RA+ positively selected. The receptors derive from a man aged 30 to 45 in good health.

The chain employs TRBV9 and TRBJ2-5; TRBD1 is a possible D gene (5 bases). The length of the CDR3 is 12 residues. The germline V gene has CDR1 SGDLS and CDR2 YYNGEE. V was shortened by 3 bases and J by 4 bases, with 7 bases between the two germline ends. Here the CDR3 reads CASSEGSETQYF. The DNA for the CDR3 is TGTGCCAGCAGCGAGGGGTCAGAGACCCAGTACTTC.

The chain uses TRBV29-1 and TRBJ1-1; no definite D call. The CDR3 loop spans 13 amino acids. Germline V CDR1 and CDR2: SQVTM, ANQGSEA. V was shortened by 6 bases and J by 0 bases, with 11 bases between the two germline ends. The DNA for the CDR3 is TGCAGCGTCCTACGAGTGTTGAACACTGAAGCTTTCTTT. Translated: CSVLRVLNTEAFF.

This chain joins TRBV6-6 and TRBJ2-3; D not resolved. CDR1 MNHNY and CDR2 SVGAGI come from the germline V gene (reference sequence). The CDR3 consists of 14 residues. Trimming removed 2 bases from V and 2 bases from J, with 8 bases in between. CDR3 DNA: TGTGCCAGCAGTTACCCCGAACTCACAGATACGCAGTATTTT. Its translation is CASSYPELTDTQYF.

The CDR3 loop reads CASSPWASYNQPQHF. DNA of the CDR3: TGTGCCAGCAGCCCTTGGGCTTCGTACAATCAGCCCCAGCATTTT. This chain joins TRBV9 and TRBJ1-5; no firm D call. The CDR3 spans 15 residues. The V and J ends lost 4 bases and 3 bases respectively, with 14 bases between them. The V gene's germline CDR1 is SGDLS and CDR2 YYNGEE.

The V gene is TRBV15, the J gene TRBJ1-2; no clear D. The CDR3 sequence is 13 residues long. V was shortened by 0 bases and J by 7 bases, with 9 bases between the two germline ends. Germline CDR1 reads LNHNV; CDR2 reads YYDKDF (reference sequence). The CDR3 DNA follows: TGTGCCACCAGCAGAGATTTGGGGTCTGGCTACACCTTC. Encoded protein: CATSRDLGSGYTF.

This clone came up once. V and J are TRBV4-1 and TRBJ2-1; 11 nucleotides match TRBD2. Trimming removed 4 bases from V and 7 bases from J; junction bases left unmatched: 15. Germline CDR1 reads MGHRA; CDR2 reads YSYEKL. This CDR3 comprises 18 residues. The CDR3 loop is CASSLLAGGISYPNEQFF. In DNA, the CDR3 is TGCGCCAGCAGCCTTCTAGCGGGAGGCATATCATACCCTAATGAGCAGTTCTTC.

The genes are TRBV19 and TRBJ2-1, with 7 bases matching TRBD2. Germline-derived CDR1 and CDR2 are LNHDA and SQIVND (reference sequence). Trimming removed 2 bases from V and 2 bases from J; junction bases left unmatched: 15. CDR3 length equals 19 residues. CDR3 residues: CASSIRRTSSLPTYNEQFF. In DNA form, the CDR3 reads TGTGCCAGTAGTATACGCAGGACTAGTAGCCTGCCCACCTACAATGAGCAGTTCTTC.

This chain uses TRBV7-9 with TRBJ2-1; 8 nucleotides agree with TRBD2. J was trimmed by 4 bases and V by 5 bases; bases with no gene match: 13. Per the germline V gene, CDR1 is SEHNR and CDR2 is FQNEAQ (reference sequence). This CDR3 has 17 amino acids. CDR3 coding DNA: TGTGCCAGCAGCGAGCCGGGACTAGGGATCCGATACAATGAGCAGTTCTTC. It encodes CASSEPGLGIRYNEQFF.

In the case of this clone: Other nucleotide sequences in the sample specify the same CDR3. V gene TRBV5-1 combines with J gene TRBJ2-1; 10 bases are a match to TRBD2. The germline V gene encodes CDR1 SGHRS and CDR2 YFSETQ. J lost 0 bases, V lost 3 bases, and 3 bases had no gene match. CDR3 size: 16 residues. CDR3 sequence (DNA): TGCGCCAGCAGCTCGGGACTAGCGAGCTCCTACAATGAGCAGTTCTTC. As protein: CASSSGLASSYNEQFF.

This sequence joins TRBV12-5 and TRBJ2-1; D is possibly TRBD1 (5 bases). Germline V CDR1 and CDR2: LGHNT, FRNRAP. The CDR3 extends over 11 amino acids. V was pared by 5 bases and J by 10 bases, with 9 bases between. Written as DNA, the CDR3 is TGTGCTAGTGGTGTGGGGCGGGAGCAGTTCTTC. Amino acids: CASGVGREQFF. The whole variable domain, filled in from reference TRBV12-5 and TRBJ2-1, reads DARVTQTPRHKVTEMGQEVTMRCQPILGHNTVFWYRQTMMQGLELLAYFRNRAPLDDSGMPKDRFSAEMPDATLATLKIQPSEPRDSAVYFCASGVGREQFFGPGTRLTVL.

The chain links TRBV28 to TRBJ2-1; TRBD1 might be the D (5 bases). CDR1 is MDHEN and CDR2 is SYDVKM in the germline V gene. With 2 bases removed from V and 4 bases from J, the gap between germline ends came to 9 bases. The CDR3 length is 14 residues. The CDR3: CASSLRQYYNEQFF. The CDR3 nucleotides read TGTGCCAGCAGTTTACGACAGTATTACAATGAGCAGTTCTTC. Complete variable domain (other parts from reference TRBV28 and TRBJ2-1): DVKVTQSSRYLVKRTGEKVFLECVQDMDHENMFWYRQDPGLGLRLIYFSYDVKMKEKGDIPEGYSVSREKKERFSLILESASTNQTSMYLCASSLRQYYNEQFFGPGTRLTVL.

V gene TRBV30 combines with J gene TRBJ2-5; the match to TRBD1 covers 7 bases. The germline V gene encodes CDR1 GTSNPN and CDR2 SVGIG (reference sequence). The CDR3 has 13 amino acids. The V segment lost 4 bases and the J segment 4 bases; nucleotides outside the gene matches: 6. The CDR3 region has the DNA TGTGCCTGGACTACAGGGGTAGTAGAGACCCAGTACTTC. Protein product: CAWTTGVVETQYF. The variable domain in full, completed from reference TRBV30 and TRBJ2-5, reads SQTIHQWPATLVQPVGSPLSLECTVEGTSNPNLYWYRQAAGRGLQLLFYSVGIGQISSEVPQNLSASRPQDRQFILSSKKLLLSDSGFYLCAWTTGVVETQYFGPGTRLLVL.

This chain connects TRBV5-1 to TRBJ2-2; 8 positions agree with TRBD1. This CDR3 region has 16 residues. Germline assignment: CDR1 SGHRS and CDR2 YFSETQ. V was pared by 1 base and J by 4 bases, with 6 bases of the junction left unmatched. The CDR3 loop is CASSLLRTGTTGELFF. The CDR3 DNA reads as TGCGCCAGCAGCTTGTTGAGGACAGGGACCACCGGGGAGCTGTTTTTT.

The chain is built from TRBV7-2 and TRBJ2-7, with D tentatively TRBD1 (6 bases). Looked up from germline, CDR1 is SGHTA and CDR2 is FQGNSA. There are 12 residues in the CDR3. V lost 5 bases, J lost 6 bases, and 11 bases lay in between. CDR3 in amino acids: CASSRTGFEQYF. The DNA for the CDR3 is TGTGCCAGCAGCCGAACAGGGTTCGAGCAGTACTTC.

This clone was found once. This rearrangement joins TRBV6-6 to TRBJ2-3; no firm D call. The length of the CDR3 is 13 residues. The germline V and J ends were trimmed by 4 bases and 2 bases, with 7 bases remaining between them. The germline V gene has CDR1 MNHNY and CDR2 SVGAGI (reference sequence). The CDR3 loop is CASSFGITDTQYF. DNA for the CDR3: TGTGCCAGCAGTTTTGGTATCACAGATACGCAGTATTTT.

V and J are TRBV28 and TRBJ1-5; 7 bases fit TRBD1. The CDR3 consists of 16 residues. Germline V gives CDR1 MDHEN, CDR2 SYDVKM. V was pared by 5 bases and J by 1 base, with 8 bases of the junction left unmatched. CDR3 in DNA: TGTGCCAGCAGTGAGCACAGGGGCGGGAGCAATCAGCCCCAGCATTTT. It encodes CASSEHRGGSNQPQHF.

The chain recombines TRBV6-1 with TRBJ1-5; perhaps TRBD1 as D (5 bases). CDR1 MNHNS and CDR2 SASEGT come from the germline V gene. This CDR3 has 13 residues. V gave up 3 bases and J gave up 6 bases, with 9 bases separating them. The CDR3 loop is CASSEGPSQPQHF. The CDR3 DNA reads TGTGCCAGCAGTGAGGGACCGAGTCAGCCCCAGCATTTT.

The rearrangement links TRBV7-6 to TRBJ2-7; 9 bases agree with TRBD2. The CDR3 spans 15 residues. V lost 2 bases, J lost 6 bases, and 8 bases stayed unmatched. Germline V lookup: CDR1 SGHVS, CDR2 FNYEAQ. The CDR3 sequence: CASSLLVAGVGEQYF. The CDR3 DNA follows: TGTGCCAGCAGCTTATTGGTAGCGGGAGTCGGCGAGCAGTACTTC.

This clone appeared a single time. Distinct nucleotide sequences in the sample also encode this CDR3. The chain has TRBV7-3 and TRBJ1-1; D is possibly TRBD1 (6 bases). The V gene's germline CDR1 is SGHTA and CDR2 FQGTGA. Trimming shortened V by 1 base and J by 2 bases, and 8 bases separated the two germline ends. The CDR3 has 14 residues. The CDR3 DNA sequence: TGTGCCAGCAGCTTAAGGGGGGCCAACACTGAAGCTTTCTTT. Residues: CASSLRGANTEAFF.

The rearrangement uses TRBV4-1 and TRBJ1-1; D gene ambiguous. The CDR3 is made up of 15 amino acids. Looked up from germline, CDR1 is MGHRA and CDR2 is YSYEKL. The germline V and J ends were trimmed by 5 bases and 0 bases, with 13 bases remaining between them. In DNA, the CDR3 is TGCGCCAGCAGCTATCTAGTAGGTGTGAACACTGAAGCTTTCTTT. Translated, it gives CASSYLVGVNTEAFF.

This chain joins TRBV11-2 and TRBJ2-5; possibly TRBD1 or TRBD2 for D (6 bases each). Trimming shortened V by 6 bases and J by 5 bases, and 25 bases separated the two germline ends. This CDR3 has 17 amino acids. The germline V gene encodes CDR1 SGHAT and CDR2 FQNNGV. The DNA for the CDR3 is TGTGCCAGCAGAGCTAATCGTCTTGGGGGGCCGGGTGAGACCCAGTACTTC. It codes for CASRANRLGGPGETQYF.

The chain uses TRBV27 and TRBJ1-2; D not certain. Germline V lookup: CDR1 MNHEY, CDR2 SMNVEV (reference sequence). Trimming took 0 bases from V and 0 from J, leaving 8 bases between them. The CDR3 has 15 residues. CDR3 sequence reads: CASSLSSRSNYGYTF. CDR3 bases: TGTGCCAGCAGTTTATCGTCACGGTCTAACTATGGCTACACCTTC.

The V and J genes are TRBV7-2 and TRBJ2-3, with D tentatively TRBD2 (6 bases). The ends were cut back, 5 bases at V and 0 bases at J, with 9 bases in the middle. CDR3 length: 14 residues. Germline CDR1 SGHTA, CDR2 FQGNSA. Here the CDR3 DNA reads TGTGCCAGCAGCCGTAGCGGAAGCACAGATACGCAGTATTTT. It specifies CASSRSGSTDTQYF.

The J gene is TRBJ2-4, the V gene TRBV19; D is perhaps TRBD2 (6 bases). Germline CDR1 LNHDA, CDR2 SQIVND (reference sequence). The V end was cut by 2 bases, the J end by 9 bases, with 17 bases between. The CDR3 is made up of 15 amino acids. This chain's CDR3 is CASSIRRPSAFIQYF. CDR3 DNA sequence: TGTGCCAGTAGTATAAGGCGACCTAGCGCCTTCATTCAGTACTTC.

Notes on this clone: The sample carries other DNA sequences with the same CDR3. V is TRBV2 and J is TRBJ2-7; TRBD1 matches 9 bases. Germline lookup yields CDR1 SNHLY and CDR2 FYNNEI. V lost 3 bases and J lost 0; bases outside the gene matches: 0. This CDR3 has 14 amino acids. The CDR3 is CASSETGGSYEQYF. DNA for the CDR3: TGTGCCAGCAGTGAGACAGGGGGCTCCTACGAGCAGTACTTC.

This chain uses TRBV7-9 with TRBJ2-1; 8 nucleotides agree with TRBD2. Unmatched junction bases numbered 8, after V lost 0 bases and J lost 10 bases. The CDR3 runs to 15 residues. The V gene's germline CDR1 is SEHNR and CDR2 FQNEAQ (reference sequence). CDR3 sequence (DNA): TGTGCCAGCAGCTTAGCTTTCCGGGAGGGCGGAGAGCAGTTCTTC. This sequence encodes CASSLAFREGGEQFF.

The CDR3 sequence: CASSSSLEGEQYF. The CDR3 DNA reads as TGTGCCAGCAGCTCGTCGTTGGAGGGGGAGCAGTACTTC. V gene TRBV7-6 combines with J gene TRBJ2-7, with D perhaps TRBD2 (6 bases). CDR3 length equals 13 residues. Germline lookup yields CDR1 SGHVS and CDR2 FNYEAQ. The V gene lost 4 bases and the J gene lost 7 bases, with 14 bases spanning the gap.

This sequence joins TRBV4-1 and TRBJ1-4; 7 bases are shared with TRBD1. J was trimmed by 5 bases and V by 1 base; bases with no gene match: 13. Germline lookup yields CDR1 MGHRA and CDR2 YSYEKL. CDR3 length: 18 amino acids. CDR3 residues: CASSQGRNRGQLNEKLFF. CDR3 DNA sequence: TGCGCCAGCAGCCAAGGTCGAAATAGGGGACAGCTAAATGAAAAACTGTTTTTT.

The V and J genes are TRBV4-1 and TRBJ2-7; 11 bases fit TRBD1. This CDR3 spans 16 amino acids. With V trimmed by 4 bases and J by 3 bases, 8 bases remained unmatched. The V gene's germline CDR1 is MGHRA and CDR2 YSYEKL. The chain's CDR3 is CASSLIPGQGGYEQYF. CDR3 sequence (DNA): TGCGCCAGCAGCCTAATACCGGGACAGGGGGGCTACGAGCAGTACTTC.

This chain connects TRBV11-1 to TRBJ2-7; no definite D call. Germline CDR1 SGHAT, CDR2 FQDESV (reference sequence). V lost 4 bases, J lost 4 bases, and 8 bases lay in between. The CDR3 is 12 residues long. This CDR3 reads CASSSDSYEQYF. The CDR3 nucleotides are TGTGCCAGCAGCTCTGACTCTTACGAGCAGTACTTC.

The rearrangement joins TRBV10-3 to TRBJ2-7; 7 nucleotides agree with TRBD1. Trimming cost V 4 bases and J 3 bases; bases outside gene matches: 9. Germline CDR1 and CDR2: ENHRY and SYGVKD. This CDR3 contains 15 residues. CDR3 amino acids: CAISGNRGQNYEQYF. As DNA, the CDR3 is TGTGCCATCAGTGGGAACAGGGGACAGAACTACGAGCAGTACTTC.

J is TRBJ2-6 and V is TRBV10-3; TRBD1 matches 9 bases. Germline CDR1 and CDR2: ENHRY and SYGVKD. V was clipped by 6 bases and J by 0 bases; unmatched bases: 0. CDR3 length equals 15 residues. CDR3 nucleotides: TGTGCCATCAGGACAGGGGGCTCTGGGGCCAACGTCCTGACTTTC. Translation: CAIRTGGSGANVLTF.